Following are 5 T cell receptor beta chains from one sample sequenced in a study of shared clonotypes between healthy human individuals. Sequenced by immunoSEQ multiplex PCR; TCRdb stores in-frame clones only, minus some. The sample holds approximately 980,000 clones, approximately 80% seen once. Sequencing input: memory CD4+ T cells sorted from blood. Subset given: CD45RA-negative fraction. The receptors were sampled from a man between 18 and 35 years old in good health.

V is TRBV11-2 and J is TRBJ1-4; unclear D gene. Trimming removed 1 base at V and 4 bases at J, with 13 bases between. Germline CDR1 reads SGHAT; CDR2 reads FQNNGV. The CDR3 has 16 amino acids. The CDR3 coding sequence is TGTGCCAGCAGCTTAGTCGGTACCTGGCGTAATGAAAAACTGTTTTTT. Amino acid sequence: CASSLVGTWRNEKLFF.

Only a few counts were recorded for this clone. This rearrangement joins TRBV18 to TRBJ1-1; the D is unclear. CDR3 length equals 13 residues. From germline, CDR1 is KGHSH and CDR2 LQKENI. V dropped 6 bases and J dropped 0 bases, with 8 bases sitting between them. The CDR3 region is CASSLDLNTEAFF. The CDR3 bases are TGTGCCAGCTCGCTTGACCTGAACACTGAAGCTTTCTTT.

As regards this clone: This may be a read error, as it is one base from a much larger clone. The chain is built from TRBV6-5 and TRBJ2-7; TRBD1 aligns across 10 bases. V shed 6 bases, J shed 3 bases, and the junction held 2 bases outside the gene matches. The CDR3 has 13 residues. CDR1 and CDR2 (germline): MNHEY, SVGAGI. The CDR3 DNA reads as TGTGCCAGCAGCTGGGACAGGGGCTACGAGCAGTACTTC. Protein product: CASSWDRGYEQYF.

J is TRBJ2-3 and V is TRBV5-1, with TRBD2 identical over 14 bases. Losses at the gene ends were 7 bases for V and 5 bases for J; bases not matched to a gene: 6. Germline lookup yields CDR1 SGHRS and CDR2 YFSETQ. The CDR3 is made up of 15 amino acids. The CDR3 bases are TGCGCCAGCTGTCGACTAGCGGGAGGGAAAGATACGCAGTATTTT. Its protein is CASCRLAGGKDTQYF.

The chain employs TRBV2 and TRBJ2-1; the D is unclear. There are 13 residues in the CDR3. V dropped 7 bases and J dropped 8 bases, with 15 bases sitting between them. Germline assignment: CDR1 SNHLY and CDR2 FYNNEI. CDR3 bases: TGTGCCAGCACCGAAGGAAGGGTTGATGAGCAGTTCTTC. Amino acid sequence: CASTEGRVDEQFF.